A single sample is the source of the 17 T cell receptor beta chains below, sequenced in a study of blood T cell repertoires in COVID-19. Sequenced by immunoSEQ multiplex PCR; TCRdb stores in-frame clones only, minus some. Here the sample spans around 260,000 clones, around 86% being singletons. What was sequenced was peripheral blood. The receptors derive from a woman aged 25-40 years with active or convalescent COVID-19.

This sequence joins TRBV5-4 and TRBJ2-3; 7 bases match TRBD2. Germline loops: CDR1 SGHNT, CDR2 YYREEE (reference sequence). The V and J ends lost 2 bases and 3 bases, in that order; junction bases with no gene match: 9. The CDR3 covers 16 residues. The CDR3 DNA reads TGTGCCAGCAGCTTTTCTGGCGGACTAGAAACAGATACGCAGTATTTT. This translates into CASSFSGGLETDTQYF.

This clone was counted only a few times. The rearrangement joins TRBV29-1 to TRBJ2-5, with 8 bases fitting TRBD2. The junction had 2 bases not matched to a gene; V was cut back by 7 bases and J by 1 base. Looked up from germline, CDR1 is SQVTM and CDR2 is ANQGSEA. The CDR3 is 12 residues long. The CDR3, as DNA: TGCAGCGCGGGGGGGGCCCAAGAGACCCAGTACTTC. This gives the protein CSAGGAQETQYF.

The gene calls are TRBV7-2 and TRBJ2-2, with D tentatively TRBD1 (5 bases). Trimming removed 4 bases from V and 4 bases from J, with 10 bases in between. Germline V CDR1 and CDR2: SGHTA, FQGNSA. CDR3 size: 14 residues. This CDR3 reads CASSSTQGTGELFF. The CDR3 DNA is TGTGCCAGCAGCTCCACCCAGGGCACCGGGGAGCTGTTTTTT.

The rearrangement uses TRBV15 and TRBJ2-2; TRBD1 is a possible D gene (6 bases). Germline CDR1 LNHNV, CDR2 YYDKDF (reference sequence). The CDR3 has 16 residues. The ends were cut back, 6 bases at V and 6 bases at J, with 20 bases in the middle. CDR3 residues: CATRSVTGLDSGELFF. The CDR3 coding sequence is TGTGCCACCAGGAGTGTAACAGGGTTGGACTCCGGGGAGCTGTTTTTT. Filled out from reference TRBV15 and TRBJ2-2, the complete variable domain reads DAMVIQNPRYQVTQFGKPVTLSCSQTLNHNVMYWYQQKSSQAPKLLFHYYDKDFNNEADTPDNFQSRRPNTSFCFLDIRSPGLGDTAMYLCATRSVTGLDSGELFFGEGSRLTVL.

V usage is TRBV19 and J usage is TRBJ2-2; D is possibly TRBD1 (6 bases). With 5 bases removed from V and 3 bases from J, the gap between germline ends came to 13 bases. Germline lookup yields CDR1 LNHDA and CDR2 SQIVND (reference sequence). This CDR3 contains 15 residues. CDR3 protein: CASSRDRTYTGELFF. CDR3 coding DNA: TGTGCCAGTAGTCGCGACAGGACCTACACCGGGGAGCTGTTTTTT. Based on the CDR3 plus reference TRBV19 and TRBJ2-2, the full variable domain is DGGITQSPKYLFRKEGQNVTLSCEQNLNHDAMYWYRQDPGQGLRLIYYSQIVNDFQKGDIAEGYSVSREKKESFPLTVTSAQKNPTAFYLCASSRDRTYTGELFFGEGSRLTVL.

This clone is a singleton in its sample. The V and J genes are TRBV3-1 (or the pseudogene TRBV3-2) and TRBJ2-7; TRBD2 is a possible D gene (5 bases). The ends were cut back, 1 base at V and 7 bases at J, with 14 bases in the middle. This CDR3 spans 14 amino acids. Germline lookup yields CDR1 LGHDT and CDR2 YNNKEL (reference sequence). CDR3 DNA: TGTGCCAGCAGCCAAGGGAAAGGGTCGGGAGAGCAGTACTTC. Protein sequence: CASSQGKGSGEQYF.

The chain's CDR3 is CASSGGTGSVRPQHF. The CDR3 DNA sequence: TGTGCCAGCAGCGGAGGGACAGGGTCGGTTCGGCCCCAGCATTTT. The genes are TRBV9 and TRBJ1-5; TRBD1 aligns across 9 bases. CDR1 and CDR2 (germline): SGDLS, YYNGEE. CDR3 length: 15 residues. V lost 3 bases, J lost 9 bases, and 10 bases stayed unmatched.

The chain recombines TRBV5-5 with TRBJ1-2, with 11 bases that match TRBD1. This CDR3 spans 16 amino acids. The junction had 4 bases not matched to a gene; V was cut back by 0 bases and J by 3 bases. The V gene's germline CDR1 is SGHKS and CDR2 YYEKEE (reference sequence). CDR3: CASSLEGTGGYYGYTF. In DNA form, the CDR3 reads TGTGCCAGCAGCTTGGAAGGGACAGGGGGTTACTATGGCTACACCTTC.

The chain employs TRBV28 and TRBJ2-7; no clear D gene. Germline V gene data show CDR1 as MDHEN and CDR2 as SYDVKM. This CDR3 has 14 residues. V lost 2 bases to trimming and J lost 2 bases, with 10 bases between them. The CDR3: CASSLAQEAYEQYF. The DNA of the CDR3 is TGTGCCAGCAGTTTAGCCCAAGAGGCCTACGAGCAGTACTTC.

The rearrangement joins TRBV6-1 to TRBJ1-5; D remains ambiguous. CDR1 is MNHNS, CDR2 SASEGT, per germline. This CDR3 is built from 13 residues. V gave up 1 base and J gave up 4 bases, with 5 bases separating them. The CDR3 sequence is CASSEGQNQPQHF. The DNA for the CDR3 is TGTGCCAGCAGTGAAGGCCAGAATCAGCCCCAGCATTTT.

The chain employs TRBV30 and TRBJ1-5; tentatively, D is TRBD1 (5 bases). V was pared by 0 bases and J by 6 bases, with 12 bases between. CDR1 and CDR2 (germline): GTSNPN, SVGIG (reference sequence). This CDR3 region has 14 residues. The CDR3: CAWSVDLGGQPQHF. The CDR3 nucleotides are TGTGCCTGGAGTGTCGATTTGGGGGGTCAGCCCCAGCATTTT. Full variable domain (missing parts from reference TRBV30 and TRBJ1-5): SQTIHQWPATLVQPVGSPLSLECTVEGTSNPNLYWYRQAAGRGLQLLFYSVGIGQISSEVPQNLSASRPQDRQFILSSKKLLLSDSGFYLCAWSVDLGGQPQHFGDGTRLSIL.

The chain is built from TRBV5-6 and TRBJ2-1; possible D gene TRBD1, 6 bases. Germline CDR1 reads SGHDT; CDR2 reads YYEEEE. There are 16 residues in the CDR3. V was clipped by 4 bases and J by 2 bases, with 16 bases between them. Here the CDR3 DNA reads TGTGCCAGCAGCCGACTAACAGGGACGGCCTACAATGAGCAGTTCTTC. Residues: CASSRLTGTAYNEQFF.

The V call is TRBV7-9, the J call TRBJ1-3, with 8 nucleotides matching TRBD1. The CDR3 runs 14 residues. With 5 bases clipped from V and 7 bases from J, the junction kept 7 bases outside the gene matches. Germline lookup yields CDR1 SEHNR and CDR2 FQNEAQ (reference sequence). CDR3 loop: CASSPWTGLNTIYF. CDR3 in DNA: TGTGCCAGCAGCCCCTGGACAGGGCTGAACACCATATATTTT.

The chain carries TRBV2 and TRBJ1-5; possible D gene TRBD1, 6 bases. The V end lost 3 bases, the J end lost 4 bases, and 16 bases lay between the germline ends. CDR3 length: 16 amino acids. From germline, CDR1 is SNHLY and CDR2 FYNNEI. CDR3 coding DNA: TGTGCCAGCAGTGAGGGGACCTTGGGACATAATCAGCCCCAGCATTTT. Residues: CASSEGTLGHNQPQHF.

J is TRBJ1-2 and V is TRBV7-6, with D possibly being TRBD1 (6 bases). Trimming removed 1 base from V and 5 bases from J, with 14 bases in between. The CDR3 consists of 15 residues. CDR1 and CDR2 from the germline V gene are SGHVS and FNYEAQ. The DNA for the CDR3 is TGTGCCAGCAGCTTAGGGGCTGGGGGCCAGTATGGCTACACCTTC. Protein product: CASSLGAGGQYGYTF.

This clone was counted a single time. The genes are TRBV29-1 and TRBJ1-1, with 7 positions matching TRBD1. The germline V gene encodes CDR1 SQVTM and CDR2 ANQGSEA. J lost 1 base, V lost 5 bases, and 4 bases had no gene match. This CDR3 comprises 13 residues. For the CDR3, the DNA is TGCAGCGTTCGCAGGGGGAAGAACACTGAAGCTTTCTTT. Residues: CSVRRGKNTEAFF.

The chain has TRBV28 and TRBJ1-4; 12 bases are shared with TRBD1. This CDR3 has 14 residues. In germline, CDR1 is MDHEN, CDR2 SYDVKM. The V segment lost 6 bases and the J segment 9 bases; nucleotides outside the gene matches: 5. DNA for the CDR3: TGTGCCAGCAGGGGGACAGGGGGCAGTAAAAAACTGTTTTTT. Protein sequence: CASRGTGGSKKLFF. Together with reference TRBV28 and TRBJ1-4, the CDR3 gives the full variable domain: DVKVTQSSRYLVKRTGEKVFLECVQDMDHENMFWYRQDPGLGLRLIYFSYDVKMKEKGDIPEGYSVSREKKERFSLILESASTNQTSMYLCASRGTGGSKKLFFGSGTQLSVL.